The rows below give T cell receptor beta chains drawn from one sample of a study of shared clonotypes between healthy human individuals. Some clones are missing from TCRdb's copy, which holds only in-frame ones; the method was immunoSEQ multiplex PCR. This sample has fewer than 2.5 million clones, with more than 85% found just once. The sample consisted of naive CD4+ T cells from PBMCs. The receptors here all came from a man younger than 30 in good health. Some clones in this sample may be carry-over from other donors' samples. Each CDR3 is given with its conserved first and last residue. The D gene is left open where the match is weak. Expanded clones get a size class; other rows say once, few or many, or leave the size out.

>TRBJ2-6|NA|TRBV4-2|TRBD2
CTSSQARGASGANVLTF
TGTACCAGCAGCCAAGCGCGGGGGGCCTCTGGGGCCAACGTCCTGACTTTC
>TRBJ2-1|once|TRBV28|TRBD1
CASSVQPGQGWNEQFF
TGTGCCAGCAGTGTCCAACCGGGACAGGGGTGGAATGAGCAGTTCTTC
>TRBJ2-3|NA|TRBV5-1|NA
CASSLIPDGTDTQYF
TGCGCCAGCAGCTTGATTCCAGACGGCACAGATACGCAGTATTTT
>TRBJ2-2|NA|TRBV27|TRBD2
CASSFLAGGANTGELFF
TGTGCCAGCAGTTTTCTAGCGGGAGGGGCGAACACCGGGGAGCTGTTTTTT
>TRBJ1-3|NA|TRBV6-6|NA
CASSPHYLSGNTIYF
TGTGCCAGCAGTCCCCATTACCTCTCTGGAAACACCATATATTTT
>TRBJ1-5|NA|TRBV2|NA
CASSRATANQPQHF
TGTGCCAGCAGTAGGGCGACAGCCAATCAGCCCCAGCATTTT
>TRBJ1-2|once|TRBV5-1|NA
CASSLGLQVNYGYTF
TGCGCCAGCAGCTTGGGACTACAGGTTAACTATGGCTACACCTTC
>TRBJ2-7|NA|TRBV28|NA
CASSSEYEQYF
TGTGCCAGCAGTTCAGAGTACGAGCAGTACTTC
>TRBJ1-4|NA|TRBV6-1|NA
CASSGPTGTFEKLFF
TGTGCCAGCAGTGGGCCGACAGGAACCTTTGAAAAACTGTTTTTT
>TRBJ2-3|NA|TRBV15|NA
CATSRDPLRPTDTQYF
TGTGCCACCAGCAGAGACCCCTTGCGCCCCACAGATACGCAGTATTTT
>TRBJ1-5|NA|TRBV27|NA
CASSLSGRYSNQPQHF
TGTGCCAGCAGTTTATCGGGACGGTATAGCAATCAGCCCCAGCATTTT
>TRBJ2-3|NA|TRBV2|TRBD2
CASRGEAGGADTQYF
TGTGCCAGCAGGGGGGAAGCGGGAGGCGCAGATACGCAGTATTTT
>TRBJ1-2|NA|TRBV5-1|NA
CASSLDSHGYTF
TGCGCCAGCAGCTTGGACAGTCACGGCTACACCTTC
>TRBJ2-3|NA|TRBV5-4|NA
CASSEMASGGTDTQYF
TGTGCCAGCAGCGAAATGGCAAGCGGAGGCACAGATACGCAGTATTTT
>TRBJ2-7|NA|TRBV5-8|TRBD1
CASSLHRGIEQYF
TGTGCCAGCAGCTTGCACAGGGGGATCGAGCAGTACTTC
>TRBJ2-5|once|TRBV18|TRBD1
CASSPSELGTGKTQYF
TGTGCCAGCTCACCCTCCGAACTGGGGACAGGGAAAACCCAGTACTTC
>TRBJ2-1|once|TRBV10-1|TRBD1
CASSESGTGYNEQFF
TGCGCCAGCAGTGAATCCGGGACAGGTTACAATGAGCAGTTCTTC
>TRBJ2-3|once|TRBV6-6|TRBD1
CASSYRTGGIDTQYF
TGTGCCAGCAGTTATCGGACAGGGGGCATAGATACGCAGTATTTT
>TRBJ2-7|NA|TRBV9|TRBD2
CASSVATGLAGGPYEQYF
TGTGCCAGCAGCGTAGCTACGGGGCTAGCGGGAGGGCCCTACGAGCAGTACTTC
>TRBJ1-2|NA|TRBV15|NA
CATSRDSGNYGYTF
TGTGCCACCAGCAGAGATTCCGGGAACTATGGCTACACCTTC
>TRBJ2-2|NA|TRBV25-1|NA
CASSESRLGRRATGELFF
TGTGCCAGCAGTGAATCCAGGCTAGGCCGGAGAGCCACCGGGGAGCTGTTTTTT
>TRBJ2-6|NA|TRBV6-1|NA
CASSEIGGQAGANVLTF
TGTGCCAGCAGTGAAATCGGAGGGCAGGCTGGGGCCAACGTCCTGACTTTC
>TRBJ2-3|NA|TRBV19|NA
CATGSGPSTDTQYF
TGTGCCACAGGAAGCGGACCTAGCACAGATACGCAGTATTTT
>TRBJ1-2|once|TRBV28|NA
CASSQSDVHYGYTF
TGTGCCAGCAGTCAATCGGACGTCCACTATGGCTACACCTTC
>TRBJ2-2|NA|TRBV7-9|NA
CASSLLNTGELFF
TGTGCCAGCAGCTTACTGAACACCGGGGAGCTGTTTTTT
>TRBJ2-2|NA|TRBV14|NA
CASSQVVYRAGTGELFF
TGTGCCAGCAGCCAAGTAGTCTACAGGGCTGGCACCGGGGAGCTGTTTTTT
>TRBJ2-2|NA|TRBV28|NA
CASSSGYSSTGELFF
TGTGCCAGCAGTTCAGGGTACTCTAGTACCGGGGAGCTGTTTTTT
>TRBJ2-7|NA|TRBV19|NA
CASSIVLGLTYEQYF
TGTGCCAGTAGTATAGTCCTCGGGCTAACCTACGAGCAGTACTTC
>TRBJ2-7|NA|TRBV28|NA
CASSLPGYEQYF
TGTGCCAGCAGTTTACCAGGGTACGAGCAGTACTTC
>TRBJ2-1|NA|TRBV28|NA
CASSSQRGVDEQFF
TGTGCCAGCAGTTCCCAGAGGGGGGTCGATGAGCAGTTCTTC
>TRBJ1-1|NA|TRBV5-4|NA
CASSLEPGAGTEAFF
TGTGCCAGCAGCTTGGAACCGGGGGCAGGAACTGAAGCTTTCTTT
>TRBJ2-7|NA|TRBV28|NA
CASHDKAQPRLHEQYF
TGTGCCAGCCACGACAAAGCACAGCCAAGACTACACGAGCAGTACTTC
>TRBJ2-7|NA|TRBV9|NA
CASSSADTAYEQYF
TGTGCCAGCAGCTCAGCGGACACCGCCTACGAGCAGTACTTC
>TRBJ2-1|once|TRBV7-3|TRBD2
CASSLTRLAAYNEQFF
TGTGCCAGCAGCTTAACTAGACTAGCGGCCTACAATGAGCAGTTCTTC
>TRBJ1-3|once|TRBV15|NA
CATSGPYSGNTIYF
TGTGCCACCAGCGGGCCCTACTCTGGAAACACCATATATTTT
>TRBJ2-7|NA|TRBV9|TRBD2
CASSPRTSGSLYEQYF
TGTGCCAGCAGCCCACGGACTAGCGGGAGTCTCTACGAGCAGTACTTC
>TRBJ2-5|NA|TRBV7-9|NA
CASSYRGNLKETQYF
TGTGCCAGCAGTTACCGAGGGAACCTCAAAGAGACCCAGTACTTC
>TRBJ1-1|NA|TRBV7-9|NA
CASSLGAGVGTFF
TGTGCCAGCAGCTTAGGAGCAGGGGTTGGGACTTTCTTT
>TRBJ1-1|NA|TRBV30|NA
CAWRLPSGTEAFF
TGTGCCTGGAGGCTGCCCTCCGGCACTGAAGCTTTCTTT
>TRBJ2-5|NA|TRBV9|TRBD1
CASSVGTVQETQYF
TGTGCCAGCAGCGTCGGGACAGTACAAGAGACCCAGTACTTC
>TRBJ1-1|NA|TRBV5-1|NA
CASSKTGDTEAFF
TGCGCCAGCAGCAAGACAGGAGACACTGAAGCTTTCTTT
>TRBJ2-1|NA|TRBV9|TRBD2
CASSEGLAGGRWFF
TGTGCCAGCAGCGAAGGACTAGCGGGAGGTCGGTGGTTCTTC